These 9 T cell receptor beta chains came from one sample sequenced in a study of blood T cell repertoires in COVID-19. Measured with immunoSEQ multiplex PCR; TCRdb has only the in-frame clones, and not every one. The sample lists over 450,000 clones, nearly 90% occurring once. The sequencing input was peripheral blood. The receptor source for this set is a man between 18 and 35 years old with COVID-19, enrolled during active disease.

J is TRBJ1-6 and V is TRBV6-5, with TRBD1 identical over 7 bases. J gave up 7 bases and V 7 bases, and 7 bases lay outside the gene matches. This CDR3 comprises 14 residues. Germline lookup yields CDR1 MNHEY and CDR2 SVGAGI. CDR3 region: CASTGTVLNSPLHF. DNA of the CDR3: TGTGCCAGCACGGGGACAGTCCTAAATTCACCCCTCCACTTT.

The rearrangement uses TRBV6-5 and TRBJ2-7; perhaps TRBD2 as D (6 bases). V dropped 5 bases and J dropped 1 base, with 15 bases sitting between them. This CDR3 is 15 amino acids long. Germline V CDR1 and CDR2: MNHEY, SVGAGI. The CDR3 here is CASSPYWGVSYEQYF. CDR3 sequence (DNA): TGTGCCAGCAGTCCCTACTGGGGGGTTTCCTACGAGCAGTACTTC.

The V gene is TRBV30, the J gene TRBJ2-1, with 10 nucleotides matching TRBD1. The CDR3 is 13 amino acids. The V and J ends lost 3 bases and 8 bases, in that order; junction bases with no gene match: 4. Germline V lookup: CDR1 GTSNPN, CDR2 SVGIG (reference sequence). The DNA for the CDR3 is TGTGCCTGGAGAGAGACAGGGGGCTATGAGCAGTTCTTC. Translating gives CAWRETGGYEQFF.

CDR3 bases: TGCGCCAGCAGTGAGTCCGGGGTCGTGAACACTGAAGCTTTCTTT. Encoded protein: CASSESGVVNTEAFF. This chain joins TRBV10-1 and TRBJ1-1; no clear D gene. This CDR3 comprises 15 residues. Germline V gives CDR1 WNHNN, CDR2 SYGVQD (reference sequence). The V and J ends lost 0 bases and 0 bases respectively, with 8 bases between them.

The gene calls are TRBV19 and TRBJ2-1, with D perhaps matching TRBD2 (5 bases). Germline loops: CDR1 LNHDA, CDR2 SQIVND (reference sequence). Trimming pared 1 base from V and 7 bases from J, leaving 11 bases between. CDR3 length: 14 residues. The CDR3 protein is CASSIGASSNEQFF. The CDR3 bases are TGTGCCAGTAGTATAGGCGCTAGCAGTAATGAGCAGTTCTTC.

The V gene is TRBV5-4, the J gene TRBJ1-1; the D gene is possibly TRBD1 (6 bases). Trimming removed 4 bases at V and 1 base at J, with 17 bases between. The CDR3 sequence is 16 residues long. Germline CDR1 SGHNT, CDR2 YYREEE (reference sequence). In DNA form, the CDR3 reads TGTGCCAGCAGCGGGAACCATCAACAGGGGAACACTGAAGCTTTCTTT. As protein: CASSGNHQQGNTEAFF.

The rearrangement joins TRBV30 to TRBJ2-5, with D possibly TRBD2 on 7 matching bases. V gave up 2 bases and J gave up 6 bases, with 13 bases separating them. Germline assignment: CDR1 GTSNPN and CDR2 SVGIG (reference sequence). The CDR3 runs 13 residues. In DNA form, the CDR3 reads TGTGCCTGGAGTCGGGGGGCGCCGAAGACCCAGTACTTC. Translating it yields CAWSRGAPKTQYF.

The chain employs TRBV12-2 and TRBJ2-1; TRBD1 reflects the table's D call only, with no check against the DNA. TRBV12-2 is reported as a pseudogene. The CDR3 length is 14 residues. This CDR3 reads CASRLEGKGNEQFF. The CDR3 DNA reads as TGTGCAAGTCGCTTAGAAGGGAAGGGGAATGAGCAGTTCTTC.

The V and J genes are TRBV5-4 and TRBJ2-3; D not resolved. Trimming cost V 0 bases and J 0 bases, with 8 bases left between them. CDR1 is SGHNT and CDR2 is YYREEE in the germline V gene (reference sequence). The CDR3 has 15 amino acids. The CDR3 spells CASSLDVPSTDTQYF. CDR3 DNA sequence: TGTGCCAGCAGCTTGGATGTTCCTAGCACAGATACGCAGTATTTT.